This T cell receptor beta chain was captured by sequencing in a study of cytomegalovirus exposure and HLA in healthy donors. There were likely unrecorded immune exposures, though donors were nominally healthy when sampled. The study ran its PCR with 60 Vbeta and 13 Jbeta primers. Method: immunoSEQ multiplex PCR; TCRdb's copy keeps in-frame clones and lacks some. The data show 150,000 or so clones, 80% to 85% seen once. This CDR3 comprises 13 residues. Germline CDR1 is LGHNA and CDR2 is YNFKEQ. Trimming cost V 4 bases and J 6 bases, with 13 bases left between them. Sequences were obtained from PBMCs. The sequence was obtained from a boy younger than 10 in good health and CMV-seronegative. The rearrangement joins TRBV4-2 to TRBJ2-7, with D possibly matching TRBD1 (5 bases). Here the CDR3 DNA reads TGTGCCAGCAGCCTAATACGGACAAGCGAGCAGTACTTC. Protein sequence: CASSLIRTSEQYF.